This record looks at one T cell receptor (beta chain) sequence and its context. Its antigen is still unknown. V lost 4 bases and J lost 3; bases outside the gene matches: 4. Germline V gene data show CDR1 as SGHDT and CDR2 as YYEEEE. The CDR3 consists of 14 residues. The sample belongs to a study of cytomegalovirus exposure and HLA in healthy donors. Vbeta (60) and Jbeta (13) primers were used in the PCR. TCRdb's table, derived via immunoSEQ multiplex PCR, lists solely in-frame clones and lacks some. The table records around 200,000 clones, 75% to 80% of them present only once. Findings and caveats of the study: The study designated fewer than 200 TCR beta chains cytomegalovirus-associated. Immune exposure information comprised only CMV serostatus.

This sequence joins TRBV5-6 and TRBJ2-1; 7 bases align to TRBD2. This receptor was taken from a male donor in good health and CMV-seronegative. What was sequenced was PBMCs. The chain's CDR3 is CASSRSGVYNEQFF. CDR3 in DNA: TGTGCCAGCAGCAGAAGCGGGGTCTACAATGAGCAGTTCTTC.